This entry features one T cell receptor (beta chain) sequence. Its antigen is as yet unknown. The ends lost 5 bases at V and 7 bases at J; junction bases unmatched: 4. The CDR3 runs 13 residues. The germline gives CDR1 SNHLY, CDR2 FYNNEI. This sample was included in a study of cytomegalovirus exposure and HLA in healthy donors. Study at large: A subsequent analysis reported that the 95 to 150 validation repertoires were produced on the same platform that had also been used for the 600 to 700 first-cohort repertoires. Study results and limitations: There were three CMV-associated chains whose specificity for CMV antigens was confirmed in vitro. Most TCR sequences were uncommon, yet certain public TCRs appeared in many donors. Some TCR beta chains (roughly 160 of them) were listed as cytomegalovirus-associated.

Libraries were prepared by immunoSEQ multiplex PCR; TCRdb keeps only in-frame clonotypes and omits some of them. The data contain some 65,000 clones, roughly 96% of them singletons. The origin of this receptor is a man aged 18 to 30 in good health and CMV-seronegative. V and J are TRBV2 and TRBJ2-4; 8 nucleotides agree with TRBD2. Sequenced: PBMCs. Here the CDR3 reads CASSSGRDNIQYF. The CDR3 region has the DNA TGTGCCAGCAGTAGCGGGAGAGATAACATTCAGTACTTC. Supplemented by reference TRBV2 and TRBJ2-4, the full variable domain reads EPEVTQTPSHQVTQMGQEVILRCVPISNHLYFYWYRQILGQKVEFLVSFYNNEISEKSEIFDDQFSVERPDGSNFTLKIRSTKLEDSAMYFCASSSGRDNIQYFGAGTRLSVL.